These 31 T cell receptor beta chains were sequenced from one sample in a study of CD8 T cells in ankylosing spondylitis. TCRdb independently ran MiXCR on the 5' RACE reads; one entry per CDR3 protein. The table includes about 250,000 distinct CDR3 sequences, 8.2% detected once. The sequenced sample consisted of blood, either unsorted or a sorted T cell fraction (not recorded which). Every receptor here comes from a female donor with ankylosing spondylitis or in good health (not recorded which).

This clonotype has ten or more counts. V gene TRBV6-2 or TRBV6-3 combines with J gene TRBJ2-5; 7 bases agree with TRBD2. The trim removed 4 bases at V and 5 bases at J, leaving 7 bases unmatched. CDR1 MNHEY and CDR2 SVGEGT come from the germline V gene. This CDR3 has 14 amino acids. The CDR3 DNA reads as TGTGCCAGCAGTTCTGCGGGAGCGAGGGAGACCCAGTACTTC. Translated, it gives CASSSAGARETQYF.

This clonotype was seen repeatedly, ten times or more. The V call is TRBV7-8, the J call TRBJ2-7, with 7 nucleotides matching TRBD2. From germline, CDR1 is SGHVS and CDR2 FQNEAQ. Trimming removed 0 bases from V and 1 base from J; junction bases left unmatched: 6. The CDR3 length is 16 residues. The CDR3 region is CASSLALGGRSYEQYF. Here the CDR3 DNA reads TGTGCCAGCAGCTTAGCCCTCGGCGGGAGATCCTACGAGCAGTACTTC.

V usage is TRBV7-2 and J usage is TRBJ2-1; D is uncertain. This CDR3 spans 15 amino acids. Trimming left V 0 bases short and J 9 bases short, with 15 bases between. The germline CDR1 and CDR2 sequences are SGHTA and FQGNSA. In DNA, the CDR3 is TGTGCCAGCAGCTTAGCACATGGGCCATTGGGTGAGCAGTTCTTC. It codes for CASSLAHGPLGEQFF.

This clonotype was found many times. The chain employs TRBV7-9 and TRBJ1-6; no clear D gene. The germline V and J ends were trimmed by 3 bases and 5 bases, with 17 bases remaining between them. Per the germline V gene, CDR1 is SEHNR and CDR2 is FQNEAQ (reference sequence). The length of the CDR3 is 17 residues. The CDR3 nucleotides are TGTGCCAGCAGCTTTGACGAGGTCCGTCCCAATAATTCACCCCTCCACTTT. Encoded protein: CASSFDEVRPNNSPLHF.

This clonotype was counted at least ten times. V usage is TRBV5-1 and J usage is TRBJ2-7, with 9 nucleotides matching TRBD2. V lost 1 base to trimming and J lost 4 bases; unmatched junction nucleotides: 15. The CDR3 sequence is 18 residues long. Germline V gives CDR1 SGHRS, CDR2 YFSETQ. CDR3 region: CASSLRSGLAGTLYEQYF. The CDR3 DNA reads TGCGCCAGCAGCTTGCGGAGCGGGCTAGCGGGAACTCTTTACGAGCAGTACTTC.

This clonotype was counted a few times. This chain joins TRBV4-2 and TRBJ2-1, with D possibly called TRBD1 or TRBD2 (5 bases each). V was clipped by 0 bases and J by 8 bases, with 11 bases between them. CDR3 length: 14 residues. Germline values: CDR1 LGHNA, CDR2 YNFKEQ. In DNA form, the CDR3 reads TGTGCCAGCAGCCAAGAGACGGGGCTGGATGAGCAGTTCTTC. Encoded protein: CASSQETGLDEQFF.

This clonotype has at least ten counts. Written as DNA, the CDR3 is TGTGCCAGCAGTGAGGACATCGGAGAGACCCAGTACTTC. As protein: CASSEDIGETQYF. This chain uses TRBV27 with TRBJ2-5; D possibly corresponds to TRBD1 (5 bases). Looked up from germline, CDR1 is MNHEY and CDR2 is SMNVEV (reference sequence). The CDR3 spans 13 residues. V gave up 5 bases and J gave up 4 bases, with 11 bases separating them.

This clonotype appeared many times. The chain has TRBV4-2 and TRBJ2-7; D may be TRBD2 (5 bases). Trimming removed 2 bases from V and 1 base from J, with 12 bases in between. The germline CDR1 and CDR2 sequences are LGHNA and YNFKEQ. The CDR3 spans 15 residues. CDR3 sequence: CASSQTMTKSYEQYF. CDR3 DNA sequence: TGTGCCAGCAGCCAAACCATGACTAAATCCTACGAGCAGTACTTC.

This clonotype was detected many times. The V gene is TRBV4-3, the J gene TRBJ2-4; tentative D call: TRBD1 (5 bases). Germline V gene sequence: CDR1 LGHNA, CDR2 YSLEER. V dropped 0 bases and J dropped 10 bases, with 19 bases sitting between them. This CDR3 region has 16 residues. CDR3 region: CASSQDPPGWGGIQYF. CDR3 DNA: TGCGCCAGCAGCCAAGATCCCCCCGGTTGGGGCGGTATTCAGTACTTC.

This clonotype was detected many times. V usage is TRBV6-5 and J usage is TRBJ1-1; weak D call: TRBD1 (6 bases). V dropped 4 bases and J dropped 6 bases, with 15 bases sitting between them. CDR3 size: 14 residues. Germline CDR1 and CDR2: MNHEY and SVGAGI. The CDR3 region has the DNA TGTGCCAGCAGTTTCCACGAGGACAGAGCTGAAGCTTTCTTT. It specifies CASSFHEDRAEAFF.

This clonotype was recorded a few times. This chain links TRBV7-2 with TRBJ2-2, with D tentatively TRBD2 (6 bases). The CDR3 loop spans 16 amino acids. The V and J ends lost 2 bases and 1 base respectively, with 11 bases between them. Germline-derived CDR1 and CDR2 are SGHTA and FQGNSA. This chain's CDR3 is CASSLIRTKNTGELFF. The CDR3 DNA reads TGTGCCAGCAGCTTAATCAGGACTAAGAACACCGGGGAGCTGTTTTTT.

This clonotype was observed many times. CDR3 amino acids: CAISASDPVRLYF. CDR3 in DNA: TGTGCCATCAGTGCGTCGGACCCAGTTCGGTTGTACTTC. The rearrangement joins TRBV10-3 to TRBJ2-7; no clear D. Trimming removed 4 bases from V and 12 bases from J, with 19 bases in between. Germline lookup yields CDR1 ENHRY and CDR2 SYGVKD. The CDR3 loop spans 13 amino acids.

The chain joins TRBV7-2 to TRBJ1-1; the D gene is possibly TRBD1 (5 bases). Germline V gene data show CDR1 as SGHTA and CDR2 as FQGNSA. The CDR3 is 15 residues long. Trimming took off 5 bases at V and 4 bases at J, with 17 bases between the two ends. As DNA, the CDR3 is TGTGCCAGCAGCCCTGGGGGGGGGATAGGCACTGAAGCTTTCTTT. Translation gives CASSPGGGIGTEAFF.

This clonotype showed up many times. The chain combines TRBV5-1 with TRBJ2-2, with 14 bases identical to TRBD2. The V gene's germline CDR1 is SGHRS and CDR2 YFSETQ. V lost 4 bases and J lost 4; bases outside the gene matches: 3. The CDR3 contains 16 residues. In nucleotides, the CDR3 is TGCGCCAGCAGCCAGACTAGCGGGAGGGCCACCGGGGAGCTGTTTTTT. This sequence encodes CASSQTSGRATGELFF.

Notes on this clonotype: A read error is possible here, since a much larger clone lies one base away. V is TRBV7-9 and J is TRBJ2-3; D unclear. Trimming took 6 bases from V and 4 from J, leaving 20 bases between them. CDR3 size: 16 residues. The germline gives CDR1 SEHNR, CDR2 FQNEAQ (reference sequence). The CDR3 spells CASSPSTGSSPDTQYF. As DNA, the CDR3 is TGTGCCAGCAGTCCCTCGACCGGTTCTAGTCCAGATACGCAGTATTTT.

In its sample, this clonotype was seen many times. CDR3 sequence reads: CASSDSPTSGSDVSYEQYF. CDR3 sequence (DNA): TGTGCCAGCAGCGATAGCCCAACTAGCGGGAGTGATGTTAGCTACGAGCAGTACTTC. V usage is TRBV21-1 and J usage is TRBJ2-7; TRBD2, as called in the table, went unchecked against the DNA. TRBV21-1 is assigned pseudogene status. The CDR3 has 19 residues.

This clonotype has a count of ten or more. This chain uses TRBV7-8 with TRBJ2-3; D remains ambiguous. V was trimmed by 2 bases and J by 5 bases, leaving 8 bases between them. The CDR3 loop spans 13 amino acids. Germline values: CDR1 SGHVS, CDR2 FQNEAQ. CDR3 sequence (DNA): TGTGCCAGCAGCTTAAAGCGAAGAGATACGCAGTATTTT. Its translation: CASSLKRRDTQYF.

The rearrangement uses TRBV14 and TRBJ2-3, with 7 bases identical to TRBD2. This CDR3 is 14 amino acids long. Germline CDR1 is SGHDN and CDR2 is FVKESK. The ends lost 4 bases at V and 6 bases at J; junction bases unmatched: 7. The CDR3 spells CASSRGLVRDTQYF. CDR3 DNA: TGTGCCAGCAGCCGAGGACTAGTGAGGGATACGCAGTATTTT.

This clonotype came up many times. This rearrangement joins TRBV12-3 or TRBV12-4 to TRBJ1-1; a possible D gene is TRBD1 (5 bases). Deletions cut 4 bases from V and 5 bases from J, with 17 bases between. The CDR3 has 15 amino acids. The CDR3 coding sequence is TGTGCCAGCAGTTCATCGGGGTTTGGGGGGACTGAAGCTTTCTTT. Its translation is CASSSSGFGGTEAFF.

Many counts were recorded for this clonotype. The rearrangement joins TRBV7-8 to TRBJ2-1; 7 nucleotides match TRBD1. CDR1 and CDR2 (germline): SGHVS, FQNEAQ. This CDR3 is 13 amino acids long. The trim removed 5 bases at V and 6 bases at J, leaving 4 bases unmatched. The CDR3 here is CASSPDRVNEQFF. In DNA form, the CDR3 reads TGTGCCAGCAGCCCTGACAGGGTCAATGAGCAGTTCTTC.

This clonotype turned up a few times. CDR3 DNA sequence: TGCAGCGTTGCTCCGGGCGGAGGGTCGGGACGTGAGCAGTTCTTC. It translates to CSVAPGGGSGREQFF. The chain recombines TRBV29-1 with TRBJ2-1, with a weak D call TRBD2 (6 bases). The CDR3 contains 15 residues. Germline assignment: CDR1 SQVTM and CDR2 ANQGSEA. V lost 4 bases, J lost 9 bases, and 22 bases lay in between.

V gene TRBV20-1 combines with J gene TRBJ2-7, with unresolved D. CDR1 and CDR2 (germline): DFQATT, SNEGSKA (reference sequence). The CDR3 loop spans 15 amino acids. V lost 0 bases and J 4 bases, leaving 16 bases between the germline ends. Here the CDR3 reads CSARDQSTERYEQYF. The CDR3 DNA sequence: TGCAGTGCTAGAGATCAATCCACCGAACGGTACGAGCAGTACTTC.

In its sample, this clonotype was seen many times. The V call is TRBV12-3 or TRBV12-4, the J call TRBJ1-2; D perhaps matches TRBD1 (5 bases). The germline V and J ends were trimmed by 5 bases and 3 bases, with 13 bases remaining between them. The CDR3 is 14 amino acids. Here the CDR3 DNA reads TGTGCCAGCAGTCCTAGTGACAGCCACTATGGCTACACCTTC. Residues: CASSPSDSHYGYTF.

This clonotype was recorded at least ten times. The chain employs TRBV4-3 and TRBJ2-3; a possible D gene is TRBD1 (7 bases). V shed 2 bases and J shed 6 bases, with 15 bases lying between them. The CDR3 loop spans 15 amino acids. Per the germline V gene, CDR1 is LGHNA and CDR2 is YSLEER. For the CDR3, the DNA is TGCGCCAGCAGCCAACGGGGCGGGACAGACGATACGCAGTATTTT. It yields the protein CASSQRGGTDDTQYF.

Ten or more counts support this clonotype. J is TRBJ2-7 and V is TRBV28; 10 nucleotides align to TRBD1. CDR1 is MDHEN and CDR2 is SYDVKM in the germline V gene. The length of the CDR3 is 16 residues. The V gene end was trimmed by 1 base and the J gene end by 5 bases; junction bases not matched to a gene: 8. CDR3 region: CASSLSFPGQGHEQYF. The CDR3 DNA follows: TGTGCCAGCAGTTTATCCTTTCCGGGACAGGGGCACGAGCAGTACTTC.

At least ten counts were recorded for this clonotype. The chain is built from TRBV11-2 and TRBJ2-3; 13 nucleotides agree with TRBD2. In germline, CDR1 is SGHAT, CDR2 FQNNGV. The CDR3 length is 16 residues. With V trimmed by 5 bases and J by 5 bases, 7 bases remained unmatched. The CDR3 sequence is CASSHGLAGVGDTQYF. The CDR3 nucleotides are TGTGCCAGCAGCCATGGACTAGCGGGAGTTGGAGATACGCAGTATTTT.

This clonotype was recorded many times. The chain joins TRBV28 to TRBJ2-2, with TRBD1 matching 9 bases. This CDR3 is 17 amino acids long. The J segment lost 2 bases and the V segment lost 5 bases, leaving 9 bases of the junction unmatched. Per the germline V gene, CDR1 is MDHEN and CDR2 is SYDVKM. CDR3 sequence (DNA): TGTGCCAGCAGTCGAACAGGGGGCCCCCGAAACACCGGGGAGCTGTTTTTT. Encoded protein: CASSRTGGPRNTGELFF.

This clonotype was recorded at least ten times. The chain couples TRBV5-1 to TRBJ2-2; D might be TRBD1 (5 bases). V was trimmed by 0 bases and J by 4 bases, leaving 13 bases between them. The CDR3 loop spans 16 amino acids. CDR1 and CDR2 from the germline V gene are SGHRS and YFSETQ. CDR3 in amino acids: CASSLAGQGFTGELFF. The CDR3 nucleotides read TGCGCCAGCAGCTTGGCCGGGCAGGGATTCACCGGGGAGCTGTTTTTT.

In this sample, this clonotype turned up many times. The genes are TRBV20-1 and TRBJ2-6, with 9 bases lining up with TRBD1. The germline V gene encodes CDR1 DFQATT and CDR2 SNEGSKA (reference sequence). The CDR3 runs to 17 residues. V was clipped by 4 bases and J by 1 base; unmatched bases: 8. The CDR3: CSATNTGGLSGANVLTF. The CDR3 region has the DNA TGCAGTGCTACAAATACAGGGGGCCTTTCTGGGGCCAACGTCCTGACTTTC.

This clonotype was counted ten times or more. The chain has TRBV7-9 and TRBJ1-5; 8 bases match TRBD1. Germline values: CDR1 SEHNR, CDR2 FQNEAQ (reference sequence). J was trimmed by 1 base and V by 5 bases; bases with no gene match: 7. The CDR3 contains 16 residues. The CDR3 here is CASSPQGAGSNQPQHF. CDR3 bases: TGTGCCAGCAGCCCGCAGGGGGCCGGGAGCAATCAGCCCCAGCATTTT.

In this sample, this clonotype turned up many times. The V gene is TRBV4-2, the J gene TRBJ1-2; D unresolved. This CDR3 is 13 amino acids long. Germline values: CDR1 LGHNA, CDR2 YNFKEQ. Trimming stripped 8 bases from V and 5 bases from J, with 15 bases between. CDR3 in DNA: TGTGCCAGCGGACGAGGAACGGAATATGGCTACACCTTC. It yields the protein CASGRGTEYGYTF.